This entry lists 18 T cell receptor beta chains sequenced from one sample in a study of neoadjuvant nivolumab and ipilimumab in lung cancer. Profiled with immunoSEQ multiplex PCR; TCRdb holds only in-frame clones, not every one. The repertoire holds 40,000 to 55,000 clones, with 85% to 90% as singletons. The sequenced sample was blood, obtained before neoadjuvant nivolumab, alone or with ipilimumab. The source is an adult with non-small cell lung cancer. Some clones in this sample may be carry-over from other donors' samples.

Here the CDR3 DNA reads TGCGCCAGCAGCTTGGAACCGGTCGAGCAGTTCTTC. It yields the protein CASSLEPVEQFF. The rearrangement links TRBV5-1 to TRBJ2-1, with unresolved D. The V end was cut by 0 bases, the J end by 10 bases, with 8 bases between. CDR1 and CDR2 from the germline V gene are SGHRS and YFSETQ. The CDR3 contains 12 residues.

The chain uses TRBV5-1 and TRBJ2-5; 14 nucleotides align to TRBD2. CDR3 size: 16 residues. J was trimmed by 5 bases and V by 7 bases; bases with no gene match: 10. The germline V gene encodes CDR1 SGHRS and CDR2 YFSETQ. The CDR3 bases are TGCGCCAGCGCGACTAGCGGGAGGGCCTTTAGGGAGACCCAGTACTTC. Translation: CASATSGRAFRETQYF.

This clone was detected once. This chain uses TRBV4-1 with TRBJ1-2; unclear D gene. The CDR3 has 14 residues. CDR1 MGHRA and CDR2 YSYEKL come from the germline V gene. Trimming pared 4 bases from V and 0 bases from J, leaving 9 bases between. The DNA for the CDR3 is TGCGCCAGCAGCCGGCAGATCACTAACTATGGCTACACCTTC. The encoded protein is CASSRQITNYGYTF.

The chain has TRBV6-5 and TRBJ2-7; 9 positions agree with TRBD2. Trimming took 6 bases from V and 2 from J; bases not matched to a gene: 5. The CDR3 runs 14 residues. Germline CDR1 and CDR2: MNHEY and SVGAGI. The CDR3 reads CASRASGNPYEQYF. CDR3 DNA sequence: TGTGCCAGCAGGGCTAGCGGGAACCCCTACGAGCAGTACTTC.

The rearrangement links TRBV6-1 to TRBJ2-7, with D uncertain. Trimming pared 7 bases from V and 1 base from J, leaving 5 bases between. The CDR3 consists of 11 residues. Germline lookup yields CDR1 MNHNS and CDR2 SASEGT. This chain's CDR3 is CASTRSYEQYF. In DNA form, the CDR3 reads TGTGCCAGCACCCGGTCCTACGAGCAGTACTTC.

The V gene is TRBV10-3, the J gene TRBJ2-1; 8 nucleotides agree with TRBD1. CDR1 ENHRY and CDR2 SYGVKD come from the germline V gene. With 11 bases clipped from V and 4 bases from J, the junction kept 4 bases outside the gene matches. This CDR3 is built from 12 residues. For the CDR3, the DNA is TGTGCCGCACAGGGGGAGTACAATGAGCAGTTCTTC. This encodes CAAQGEYNEQFF.

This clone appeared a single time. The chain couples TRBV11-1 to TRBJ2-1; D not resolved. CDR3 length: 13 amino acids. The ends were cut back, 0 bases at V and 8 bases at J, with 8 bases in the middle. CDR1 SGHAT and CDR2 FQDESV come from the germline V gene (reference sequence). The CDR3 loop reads CASSLAPTYEQFF. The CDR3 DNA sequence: TGTGCCAGCAGCTTAGCGCCTACATATGAGCAGTTCTTC.

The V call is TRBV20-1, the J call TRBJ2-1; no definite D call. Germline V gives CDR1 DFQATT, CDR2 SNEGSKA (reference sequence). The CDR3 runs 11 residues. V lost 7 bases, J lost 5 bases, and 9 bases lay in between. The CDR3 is CSGRVDNEQFF. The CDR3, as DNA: TGCAGTGGTCGGGTGGACAATGAGCAGTTCTTC.

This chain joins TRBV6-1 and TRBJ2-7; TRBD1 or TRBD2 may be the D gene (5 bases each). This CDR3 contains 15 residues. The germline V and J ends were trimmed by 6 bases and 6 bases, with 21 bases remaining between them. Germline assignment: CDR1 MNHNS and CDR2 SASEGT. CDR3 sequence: CASRNPGTRSGEQYF. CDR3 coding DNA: TGTGCCAGCAGAAATCCCGGGACCAGGTCGGGCGAGCAGTACTTC.

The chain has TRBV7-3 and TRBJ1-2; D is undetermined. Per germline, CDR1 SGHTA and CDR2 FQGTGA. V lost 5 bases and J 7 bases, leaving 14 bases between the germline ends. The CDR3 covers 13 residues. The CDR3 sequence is CASSALRVRGYTF. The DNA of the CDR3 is TGTGCCAGCAGCGCACTCCGGGTCCGTGGCTACACCTTC.

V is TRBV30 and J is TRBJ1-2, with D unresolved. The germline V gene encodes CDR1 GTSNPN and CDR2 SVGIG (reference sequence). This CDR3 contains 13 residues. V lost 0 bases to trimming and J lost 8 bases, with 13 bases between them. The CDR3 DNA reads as TGTGCCTGGAGTGTTAGCCGTAAAGGAGGCTACACCTTC. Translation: CAWSVSRKGGYTF.

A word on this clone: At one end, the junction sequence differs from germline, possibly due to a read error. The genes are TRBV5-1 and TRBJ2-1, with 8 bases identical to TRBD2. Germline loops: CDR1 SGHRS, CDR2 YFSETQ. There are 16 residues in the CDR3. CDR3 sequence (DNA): TGCGCCAACAGCCAATCAAGCATAGCGGGACAAAATGAGCAGTTCTTC. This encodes CANSQSSIAGQNEQFF. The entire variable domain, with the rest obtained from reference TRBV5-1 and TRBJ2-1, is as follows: KAGVTQTPRYLIKTRGQQVTLSCSPISGHRSVSWYQQTPGQGLQFLFEYFSETQRNKGNFPGRFSGRQFSNSRSEMNVSTLELGDSALYLCANSQSSIAGQNEQFFGPGTRLTVL.

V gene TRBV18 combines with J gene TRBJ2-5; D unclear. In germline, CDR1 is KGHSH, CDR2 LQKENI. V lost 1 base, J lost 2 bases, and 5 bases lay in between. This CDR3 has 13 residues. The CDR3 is CASSPRGQETQYF. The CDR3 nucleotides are TGTGCCAGCTCACCACGTGGACAAGAGACCCAGTACTTC. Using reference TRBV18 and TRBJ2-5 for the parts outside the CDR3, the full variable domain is NAGVMQNPRHLVRRRGQEARLRCSPMKGHSHVYWYRQLPEEGLKFMVYLQKENIIDESGMPKERFSAEFPKEGPSILRIQQVVRGDSAAYFCASSPRGQETQYFGPGTRLLVL.

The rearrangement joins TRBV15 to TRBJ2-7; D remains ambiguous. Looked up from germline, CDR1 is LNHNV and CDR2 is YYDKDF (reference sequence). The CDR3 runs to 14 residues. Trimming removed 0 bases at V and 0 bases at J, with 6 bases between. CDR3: CATSRDLSSYEQYF. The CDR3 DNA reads TGTGCCACCAGCAGAGATCTAAGCTCCTACGAGCAGTACTTC.

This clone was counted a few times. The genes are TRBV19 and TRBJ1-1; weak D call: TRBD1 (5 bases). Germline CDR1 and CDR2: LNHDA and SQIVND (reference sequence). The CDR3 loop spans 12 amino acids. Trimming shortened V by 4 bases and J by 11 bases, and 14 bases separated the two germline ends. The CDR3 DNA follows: TGTGCCAGTAGTACTTTGACAGTTGCGGCTTTCTTT. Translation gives CASSTLTVAAFF.

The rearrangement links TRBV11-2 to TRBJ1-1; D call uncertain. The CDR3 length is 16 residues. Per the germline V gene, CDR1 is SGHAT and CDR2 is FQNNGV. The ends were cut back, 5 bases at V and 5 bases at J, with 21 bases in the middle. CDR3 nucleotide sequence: TGTGCCAGCAGCCCAGGCGGGTCTAGGGTAAGAACTGAAGCTTTCTTT. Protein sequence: CASSPGGSRVRTEAFF. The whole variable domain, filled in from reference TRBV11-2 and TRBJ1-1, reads EAGVAQSPRYKIIEKRQSVAFWCNPISGHATLYWYQQILGQGPKLLIQFQNNGVVDDSQLPKDRFSAERLKGVDSTLKIQPAKLEDSAVYLCASSPGGSRVRTEAFFGQGTRLTVV.

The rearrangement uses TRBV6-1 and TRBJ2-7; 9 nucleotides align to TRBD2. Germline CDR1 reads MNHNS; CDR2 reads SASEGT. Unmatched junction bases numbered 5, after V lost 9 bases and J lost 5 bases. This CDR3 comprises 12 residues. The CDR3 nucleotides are TGTGCCAGTATAGCGGGAGTCAACGAGCAGTACTTC. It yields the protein CASIAGVNEQYF.

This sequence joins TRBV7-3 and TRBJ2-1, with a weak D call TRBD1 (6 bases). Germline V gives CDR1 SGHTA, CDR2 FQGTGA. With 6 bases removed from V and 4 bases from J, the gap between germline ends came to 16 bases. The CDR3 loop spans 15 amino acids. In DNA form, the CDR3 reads TGTGCCAGCAGTTTCGAGTTGGGGGCTTACAATGAGCAGTTCTTC. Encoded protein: CASSFELGAYNEQFF. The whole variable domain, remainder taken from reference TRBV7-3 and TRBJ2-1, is GAGVSQTPSNKVTEKGKYVELRCDPISGHTALYWYRQSLGQGPEFLIYFQGTGAADDSGLPNDRFFAVRPEGSVSTLKIQRTERGDSAVYLCASSFELGAYNEQFFGPGTRLTVL.